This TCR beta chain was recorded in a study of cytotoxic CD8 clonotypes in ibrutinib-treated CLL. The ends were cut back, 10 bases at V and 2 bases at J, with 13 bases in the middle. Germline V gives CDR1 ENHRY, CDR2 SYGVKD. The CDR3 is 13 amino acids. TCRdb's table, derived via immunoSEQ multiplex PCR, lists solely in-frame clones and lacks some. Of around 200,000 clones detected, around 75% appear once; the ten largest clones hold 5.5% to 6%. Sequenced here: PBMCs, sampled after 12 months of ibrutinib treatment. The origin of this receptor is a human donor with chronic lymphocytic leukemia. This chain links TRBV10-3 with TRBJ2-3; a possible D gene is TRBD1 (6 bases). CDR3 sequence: CATSGTTTDTQYF. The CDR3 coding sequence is TGTGCCACTTCCGGGACAACCACAGATACGCAGTATTTT.